This is a list of T cell receptor beta chains from one sample in a study of T cell responses to AZD1222 COVID-19 vaccine. The table came from immunoSEQ multiplex PCR; TCRdb's copy has only in-frame clones and leaves some out. There are fewer than 65,000 clones in the sample; approximately 80% occur only once, and around 20% lies in the top ten. This specimen consisted of peripheral blood, obtained on day 0 of AZD1222 vaccination. All receptors derive from an adult in good health. Both conserved end residues are part of each CDR3. D genes are given only for firm matches. Clone sizes are given selectively: once, few, many, or a class where the clone is expanded.

. | TRBJ1-4 | TRBV5-1 | . | TGCGCCAGCAGCTTGGTGGCAGGACTTAATGAAAAACTGTTTTTT | CASSLVAGLNEKLFF
TRBD1 | TRBJ1-4 | TRBV7-8 | . | TGTGCCAGCAGCTTGGGGACAGTTAATGAAAAACTGTTTTTT | CASSLGTVNEKLFF
. | TRBJ2-1 | TRBV19 | once | TGTGCCAGTTCTAGGGTAGGGGTCTACAATGAGCAGTTCTTC | CASSRVGVYNEQFF
. | TRBJ1-3 | TRBV3-1/TRBV3-2 | . | TGTGCCAGCAGCCAAGAGACAGGAGAGGGATACACCATATATTTT | CASSQETGEGYTIYF
TRBD1 | TRBJ2-5 | TRBV5-1 | . | TGCGCCAGCAGCTTGCAGGGACAGGCTGGGGAAGAGACCCAGTACTTC | CASSLQGQAGEETQYF
TRBD1 | TRBJ1-4 | TRBV7-9 | . | TGTGCCAGCACCCTAACCGGGACAGGGGCTAATGAAAAACTGTTTTTT | CASTLTGTGANEKLFF
. | TRBJ1-2 | TRBV19 | few | TGTGCCAGTAGTGCCCAGGGGAGGTACTATGGCTACACCTTC | CASSAQGRYYGYTF
. | TRBJ2-4 | TRBV14 | once | TGTGCCAGCAGCCAATGGGTTGGGGATGGCATTCAGTACTTC | CASSQWVGDGIQYF
. | TRBJ1-5 | TRBV19 | . | TGTGCCAGCCACGCAATGGGGCAGCCCCAGCATTTT | CASHAMGQPQHF
. | TRBJ1-2 | TRBV2 | once | TGTGCCAGCAGTCTTAGGAACTATGGCTACACCTTC | CASSLRNYGYTF
. | TRBJ1-5 | TRBV19 | . | TGTGCCAGTAGTATAAGTCTGAATAGCAATCAGCCCCAGCATTTT | CASSISLNSNQPQHF
TRBD2 | TRBJ2-1 | TRBV4-1 | . | TGCGCCAGCAGCCAAGGGGGGACTAGCGGGAGACATGAGCAGTTCTTC | CASSQGGTSGRHEQFF
. | TRBJ2-2 | TRBV5-1 | . | TGCGCCAGCTCTAATAGGGGGACCGGGGAGCTGTTTTTT | CASSNRGTGELFF
TRBD2 | TRBJ2-1 | TRBV6-2/TRBV6-3 | . | TGTGCCAGCAGTCGGACCGGGACTACCTACAATGAGCAGTTCTTC | CASSRTGTTYNEQFF
. | TRBJ2-5 | TRBV3-1/TRBV3-2 | . | TGTGCCAGCAGCCAAGTAACTATTCAGGGGATCGGAGAGACCCAGTACTTC | CASSQVTIQGIGETQYF
. | TRBJ1-4 | TRBV28 | . | TGTGCCAGCAGGCGGTTGGACGCAACTAATGAAAAACTGTTTTTT | CASRRLDATNEKLFF
. | TRBJ1-1 | TRBV6-2/TRBV6-3 | . | TGTGCCAGCAGTTCCGGGACGGTGGTTGGAGCTTTCTTT | CASSSGTVVGAFF
TRBD1 | TRBJ1-5 | TRBV7-2 | . | TGTGCCAGCGGTTGGCAGGGGGACAATCAGCCCCAGCATTTT | CASGWQGDNQPQHF
. | TRBJ1-2 | TRBV14 | . | TGTGCCAGCAGCCAAGGGGGGCAGTATGGCTACACCTTC | CASSQGGQYGYTF
TRBD2 | TRBJ2-1 | TRBV11-2 | . | TGTGCCAGCAGCATCACTAGCGGGAGGCCAGATGAGCAGTTCTTC | CASSITSGRPDEQFF
. | TRBJ1-5 | TRBV7-9 | . | TGTGCCAGCAGCTTAGTAGGGGGCAATCAGCCCCAGCATTTT | CASSLVGGNQPQHF
. | TRBJ1-2 | TRBV2 | . | TGTGCCAGCAGTGGCGGGAATGGCTACACCTTC | CASSGGNGYTF
. | TRBJ1-1 | TRBV25-1 | . | TGTGCCAGCAGTGAACTACCGGCAGGGAGCATGAACACTGAAGCTTTCTTT | CASSELPAGSMNTEAFF